Below, 2 T cell receptor beta chains from the same sample are listed, as sequenced in a study of cytomegalovirus exposure and HLA in healthy donors. Clones were sequenced by immunoSEQ multiplex PCR, and TCRdb holds only the in-frame ones, with some missing. Seen here are over 200,000 clones, 80% to 90% observed once, and the top ten hold about 2.7%. Sequenced material: PBMCs. These receptors were obtained from a woman between 18 and 29 years old in good health and CMV-seronegative.

This chain joins TRBV19 and TRBJ2-2; D unclear. The germline V and J ends were trimmed by 3 bases and 4 bases, with 15 bases remaining between them. CDR1 and CDR2 from the germline V gene are LNHDA and SQIVND (reference sequence). The CDR3 covers 16 residues. DNA for the CDR3: TGTGCCAGTAGTATTCCAGACAAGACGAGCACCGGGGAGCTGTTTTTT. Translated, it gives CASSIPDKTSTGELFF.

The chain is built from TRBV19 and TRBJ2-7; the match to TRBD1 covers 8 bases. Losses at the gene ends were 4 bases for V and 2 bases for J; bases not matched to a gene: 4. The CDR3 is made up of 14 amino acids. In germline, CDR1 is LNHDA, CDR2 SQIVND (reference sequence). The CDR3 protein is CASSTGTGAYEQYF. In nucleotides, the CDR3 is TGTGCCAGTAGTACTGGGACAGGAGCCTACGAGCAGTACTTC.